A single sample is the source of the 9 T cell receptor beta chains below, sequenced in a study of CD8 T cells in ankylosing spondylitis. From the 5' RACE reads, TCRdb called clonotypes with MiXCR, one entry per CDR3 protein. The sample contains around 130,000 distinct CDR3 sequences, roughly 9% of which appear only once. Specimen: blood, either unsorted or a sorted T cell fraction (not recorded which). These receptors originate from a male donor with ankylosing spondylitis or in good health (not recorded which).

V gene TRBV7-2 combines with J gene TRBJ2-3; 11 bases line up with TRBD2. CDR1 is SGHTA and CDR2 is FQGNSA in the germline V gene. V lost 5 bases and J lost 3; bases outside the gene matches: 4. The length of the CDR3 is 15 residues. For the CDR3, the DNA is TGTGCCAGCAGCCTGACTAGCGGGATAACAGATACGCAGTATTTT. Protein product: CASSLTSGITDTQYF.

This clonotype was counted only a few times. V usage is TRBV14 and J usage is TRBJ1-1; maybe TRBD1 (6 bases). Germline V gene data show CDR1 as SGHDN and CDR2 as FVKESK. The CDR3 has 14 amino acids. V lost 7 bases and J 1 base, leaving 13 bases between the germline ends. CDR3 sequence (DNA): TGTGCCAGCACAACAACCAGGGGGAACACTGAAGCTTTCTTT. Translated: CASTTTRGNTEAFF.

This clonotype was picked up a small number of times. V gene TRBV20-1 combines with J gene TRBJ2-3, with 8 bases identical to TRBD2. The junction had 22 bases not matched to a gene; V was cut back by 4 bases and J by 4 bases. The germline CDR1 and CDR2 sequences are DFQATT and SNEGSKA (reference sequence). The CDR3 is 19 amino acids. The CDR3 bases are TGCAGTGCTACACAGAGCGGGAGAGCGCAATTGGGTCCTCCAGATACGCAGTATTTT. This encodes CSATQSGRAQLGPPDTQYF.

The CDR3 spells CAIREGGDLYEQYF. For the CDR3, the DNA is TGTGCCATCCGGGAGGGGGGGGATCTGTACGAGCAGTACTTC. The chain has TRBV10-3 and TRBJ2-7; 8 bases fit TRBD2. The germline gives CDR1 ENHRY, CDR2 SYGVKD. J gave up 4 bases and V 8 bases, and 10 bases lay outside the gene matches. This CDR3 comprises 14 residues.

This clonotype was observed a handful of times. The chain is built from TRBV11-2 and TRBJ2-7; 12 bases match TRBD2. The CDR3 contains 14 residues. V lost 5 bases and J lost 4; bases outside the gene matches: 3. The germline CDR1 and CDR2 sequences are SGHAT and FQNNGV. As DNA, the CDR3 is TGTGCCAGCAGCAAGACTAGCGGGAGTTACGAGCAGTACTTC. Encoded protein: CASSKTSGSYEQYF.

Many counts were recorded for this clonotype. The CDR3 loop is CSARGRDDYGYTF. In DNA, the CDR3 is TGCAGTGCTAGGGGCAGGGACGACTATGGCTACACCTTC. The chain links TRBV20-1 to TRBJ1-2, with a tentative D call TRBD1 (5 bases). Germline CDR1 reads DFQATT; CDR2 reads SNEGSKA (reference sequence). Trimming cost V 3 bases and J 3 bases, with 11 bases left between them. This CDR3 has 13 amino acids.

In this sample, this clonotype turned up many times. The chain uses TRBV20-1 and TRBJ1-5; D may be TRBD1 (5 bases). CDR1 is DFQATT and CDR2 is SNEGSKA in the germline V gene (reference sequence). The CDR3 has 16 amino acids. The V gene lost 5 bases and the J gene lost 1 base, with 18 bases spanning the gap. This CDR3 reads CSASPPRDGSNQPQHF. The CDR3 DNA reads TGCAGTGCTTCACCACCAAGGGACGGGAGCAATCAGCCCCAGCATTTT.

The J gene is TRBJ2-3, the V gene TRBV5-1, with TRBD1 matching over 8 bases. This CDR3 has 15 amino acids. V trimming: 4 bases; J trimming: 1 base; junction bases outside the gene matches: 5. Germline CDR1 SGHRS, CDR2 YFSETQ. CDR3 protein: CASSQGTGRTDTQYF. As DNA, the CDR3 is TGCGCCAGCAGCCAAGGGACAGGACGCACAGATACGCAGTATTTT.

This clonotype was seen only a few times. The J gene is TRBJ1-3, the V gene TRBV4-3; maybe TRBD1 (6 bases). The CDR3 runs 14 residues. V lost 4 bases and J lost 5, with 12 bases in between. CDR1 is LGHNA and CDR2 is YSLEER in the germline V gene. CDR3: CASSPGVMRNTIYF. In nucleotides, the CDR3 is TGCGCCAGCAGCCCAGGGGTAATGAGAAACACCATATATTTT.